This T cell receptor beta chain is from a study of blood T cell repertoires in COVID-19. Background on the study: Specimens from acute and convalescent COVID-19 originated in the United States, Italy and Spain. PBMCs, B-cell-depleted T cells, or T cells were the source of the cDNA or gDNA that made up the material.

The V gene lost 2 bases and the J gene lost 3 bases, with 11 bases spanning the gap. The CDR3 sequence is 14 residues long. Germline V gene lookup returns CDR1 LGHNA and CDR2 YNFKEQ. Authors' processing steps: How many nucleated cells were present was estimated from reference gene primer amplification. Clones were read by immunoSEQ multiplex PCR, and TCRdb kept only the in-frame ones, dropping some. The DNA gave D and trimming, while V, J and clone size come from that table. This table has 200,000 to 250,000 clones, 75% to 90% appearing once. This sequence joins TRBV4-2 and TRBJ2-7; D unclear. This sequence was found in a young man who had recovered from COVID-19. The sequencing input was peripheral blood. The CDR3 spells CASSQYSGDYEQYF. The CDR3 DNA follows: TGTGCCAGCAGCCAATATAGTGGAGACTACGAGCAGTACTTC.